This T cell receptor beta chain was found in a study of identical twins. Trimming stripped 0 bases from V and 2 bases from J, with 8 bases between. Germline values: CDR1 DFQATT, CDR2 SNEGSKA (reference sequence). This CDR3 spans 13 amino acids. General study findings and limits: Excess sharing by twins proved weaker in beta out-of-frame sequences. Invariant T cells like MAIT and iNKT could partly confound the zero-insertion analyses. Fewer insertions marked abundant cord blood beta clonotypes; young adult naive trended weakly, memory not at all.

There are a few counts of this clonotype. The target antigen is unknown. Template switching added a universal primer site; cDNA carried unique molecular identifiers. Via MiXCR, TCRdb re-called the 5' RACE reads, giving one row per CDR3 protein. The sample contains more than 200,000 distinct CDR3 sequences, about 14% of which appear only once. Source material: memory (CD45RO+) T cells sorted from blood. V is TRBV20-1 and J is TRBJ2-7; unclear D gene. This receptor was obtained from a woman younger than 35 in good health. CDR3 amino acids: CSARDRRTYEQYF. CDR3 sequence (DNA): TGCAGTGCTAGAGATCGGCGCACCTACGAGCAGTACTTC.